The T cell receptor beta chain described here comes from a study of blood T cells in healthy people across ages. Donation came from healthy Caucasian individuals in Russia who were aged roughly 6 to 95. Notes on the study in general: Donors of long life had a larger count of naive CD4+ cells and greater diversity than aged donors. As naive T cell percentage varied, TCR beta diversity correlated strongly with it.

The use of a sample-barcoded 5' primer and a J-beta primer mix characterized a second PCR of about 7 to 12 cycles. TCRdb itself ran the 5' RACE reads through MiXCR, one entry per CDR3 protein. There are hundreds of thousands of distinct CDR3 sequences in the sample; 20% to 25% occur only once, and roughly 3.4% lies in the top ten. The CDR3 covers 12 residues. With 0 bases removed from V and 5 bases from J, the gap between germline ends came to 4 bases. Germline CDR1 reads LGHDT; CDR2 reads YNNKEL (reference sequence). This clonotype has ten or more counts. Its target is not known. The TCR originated in a man in his sixties or seventies in good health. The rearrangement uses TRBV3-1 and TRBJ2-5; D unclear. Sequenced sample: blood. Here the CDR3 DNA reads TGTGCCAGCAGCCAAGATATTGAGACCCAGTACTTC. It encodes CASSQDIETQYF.